The 19 T cell receptor beta chains listed next were all sequenced from one sample in a study of cytomegalovirus exposure and HLA in healthy donors. The PCR contained 60 Vbeta and 13 Jbeta primers. The protocol was immunoSEQ multiplex PCR, while the TCRdb copy is restricted to in-frame clones and leaves out a portion. The sample yields 100,000 or so clones, about 80% seen once. Source material: PBMCs. These TCRs come from a man aged 25 to 45 in good health and CMV-seronegative.

The V and J genes are TRBV6-5 and TRBJ1-1, with D maybe TRBD1 (6 bases). The CDR3 loop spans 14 amino acids. V lost 7 bases and J 3 bases, leaving 15 bases between the germline ends. CDR1 and CDR2 from the germline V gene are MNHEY and SVGAGI. The CDR3 is CASTPWDKDTEAFF. The CDR3 region has the DNA TGTGCCAGCACCCCATGGGACAAGGACACTGAAGCTTTCTTT.

The V and J genes are TRBV19 and TRBJ1-5; the D gene is possibly TRBD1 (6 bases). The CDR3 is 15 amino acids. Germline V gene sequence: CDR1 LNHDA, CDR2 SQIVND (reference sequence). V was clipped by 5 bases and J by 1 base, with 12 bases between them. Here the CDR3 reads CASSPTGRSNQPQHF. CDR3 nucleotides: TGTGCCAGTAGTCCGACAGGTAGGAGCAATCAGCCCCAGCATTTT.

Only a few counts were recorded for this clone. V gene TRBV30 combines with J gene TRBJ1-5; TRBD1 aligns across 7 bases. There are 15 residues in the CDR3. Losses at the gene ends were 0 bases for V and 4 bases for J; bases not matched to a gene: 6. Germline CDR1 GTSNPN, CDR2 SVGIG (reference sequence). The DNA of the CDR3 is TGTGCCTGGAGTGTAGCAGGGGGGCTTAATCAGCCCCAGCATTTT. This encodes CAWSVAGGLNQPQHF.

This chain joins TRBV5-1 and TRBJ2-7; no clear D gene. Germline CDR1 and CDR2: SGHRS and YFSETQ. V lost 1 base and J 0 bases, leaving 5 bases between the germline ends. CDR3 length: 13 amino acids. CDR3 residues: CASSLYSSYEQYF. The CDR3 DNA follows: TGCGCCAGCAGCTTGTACAGCTCCTACGAGCAGTACTTC.

This chain uses TRBV19 with TRBJ1-1; 8 bases line up with TRBD1. CDR1 is LNHDA, CDR2 SQIVND, per germline (reference sequence). The trim removed 3 bases at V and 0 bases at J, leaving 6 bases unmatched. The CDR3 length is 16 residues. This CDR3 reads CASSIFWTGMNTEAFF. CDR3 DNA: TGTGCCAGTAGTATTTTTTGGACAGGGATGAACACTGAAGCTTTCTTT.

This chain connects TRBV9 to TRBJ2-2, with D tentatively TRBD1 (6 bases). The germline V gene encodes CDR1 SGDLS and CDR2 YYNGEE. V was pared by 1 base and J by 8 bases, with 9 bases between. This CDR3 is built from 13 residues. This CDR3 is CASSVQGLGELFF. The CDR3 region has the DNA TGTGCCAGCAGCGTACAGGGGTTGGGGGAGCTGTTTTTT.

The genes are TRBV7-8 and TRBJ1-4; TRBD1 aligns across 8 bases. The CDR3 totals 17 residues. The J segment lost 4 bases and the V segment lost 5 bases, leaving 12 bases of the junction unmatched. Germline V gene sequence: CDR1 SGHVS, CDR2 FQNEAQ. In DNA, the CDR3 is TGTGCCAGCAGCCCTAGCGTGTCGACAGGGGATAATGAAAAACTGTTTTTT. Translation gives CASSPSVSTGDNEKLFF.

This clone was detected once. The chain has TRBV5-6 and TRBJ2-7; D gene uncertain. The CDR3 runs to 13 residues. Trimming shortened V by 5 bases and J by 6 bases, and 15 bases separated the two germline ends. The V gene's germline CDR1 is SGHDT and CDR2 YYEEEE. In DNA form, the CDR3 reads TGTGCCAGCAGGTTCCTGGCCGCTCGCGAGCAGTACTTC. As protein: CASRFLAAREQYF.

This clone was recorded only once. The chain combines TRBV7-6 with TRBJ1-2; tentative D call: TRBD1 (6 bases). The V end was cut by 0 bases, the J end by 6 bases, with 11 bases between. There are 14 residues in the CDR3. Germline V lookup: CDR1 SGHVS, CDR2 FNYEAQ. The CDR3 nucleotides read TGTGCCAGCAGCTTAGCACGGGGGGCGGATGGCTACACCTTC. Amino acid sequence: CASSLARGADGYTF.

This clone was detected a few times. This chain joins TRBV19 and TRBJ1-6, with no clear D. With 2 bases removed from V and 7 bases from J, the gap between germline ends came to 6 bases. Looked up from germline, CDR1 is LNHDA and CDR2 is SQIVND (reference sequence). This CDR3 region has 13 residues. The CDR3 loop reads CASSITGNSPLHF. The CDR3 DNA reads TGTGCCAGTAGTATAACGGGGAATTCACCCCTCCACTTT.

The chain carries TRBV29-1 and TRBJ2-7; 11 positions match TRBD1. CDR1 is SQVTM and CDR2 is ANQGSEA in the germline V gene. The CDR3 totals 15 residues. Germline trimming cut 6 bases from V and 7 bases from J; bases unmatched to any gene: 14. Here the CDR3 reads CSVRWTGGGSTEQYF. Written as DNA, the CDR3 is TGCAGCGTCCGGTGGACAGGGGGCGGTTCTACGGAGCAGTACTTC.

Written as DNA, the CDR3 is TGTGCCAGTAGTACTTCCGGGACACCATATAGCAATCAGCCCCAGCATTTT. It specifies CASSTSGTPYSNQPQHF. This chain connects TRBV19 to TRBJ1-5, with D possibly matching TRBD1 (6 bases). Looked up from germline, CDR1 is LNHDA and CDR2 is SQIVND (reference sequence). Trimming shortened V by 4 bases and J by 0 bases, and 16 bases separated the two germline ends. The CDR3 sequence is 17 residues long.

Remarks on this clone: Compared with germline, one end of the junction differs, possibly owing to a read error. The chain is built from TRBV28 and TRBJ2-7; TRBD1 aligns across 7 bases. This CDR3 is built from 16 residues. Germline assignment: CDR1 MDHEN and CDR2 SYDVKM. In DNA, the CDR3 is TGTACCAGCAGCTCACTGAGACAGGGAAGGGTCTACGAGCAGTACTTC. This encodes CTSSSLRQGRVYEQYF.

The rearrangement uses TRBV6-1 and TRBJ2-7, with D possibly TRBD1 on 6 matching bases. V was cut by 5 bases and J by 2 bases, with 10 bases left in between. The CDR3 has 13 amino acids. CDR1 is MNHNS and CDR2 is SASEGT in the germline V gene. Here the CDR3 reads CASSYEGAYEQYF. Written as DNA, the CDR3 is TGTGCCAGCAGTTATGAGGGGGCCTACGAGCAGTACTTC.

V usage is TRBV4-3 and J usage is TRBJ1-2; D is possibly TRBD1 (5 bases). The germline CDR1 and CDR2 sequences are LGHNA and YSLEER. Trimming shortened V by 1 base and J by 2 bases, and 14 bases separated the two germline ends. The CDR3 consists of 16 residues. This CDR3 reads CASSQARVGGNYGYTF. CDR3 in DNA: TGCGCCAGCAGCCAAGCCCGCGTCGGGGGAAACTATGGCTACACCTTC.

The genes are TRBV5-5 and TRBJ1-6; no clear D gene. V lost 4 bases to trimming and J lost 0 bases, with 11 bases between them. There are 16 residues in the CDR3. Germline V CDR1 and CDR2: SGHKS, YYEKEE (reference sequence). CDR3 residues: CASSLTPSSYNSPLHF. The CDR3 DNA sequence: TGTGCCAGCAGCCTTACCCCCAGCTCCTATAATTCACCCCTCCACTTT. Full variable domain (rest looked up from reference TRBV5-5 and TRBJ1-6): DAGVTQSPTHLIKTRGQQVTLRCSPISGHKSVSWYQQVLGQGPQFIFQYYEKEERGRGNFPDRFSARQFPNYSSELNVNALLLGDSALYLCASSLTPSSYNSPLHFGNGTRLTVT.

The rearrangement links TRBV5-1 to TRBJ1-1; D gene unclear. CDR1 SGHRS and CDR2 YFSETQ come from the germline V gene. The CDR3 has 14 residues. The V end lost 0 bases, the J end lost 3 bases, and 9 bases lay between the germline ends. The CDR3 sequence: CASSLGGIHTEAFF. DNA of the CDR3: TGCGCCAGCAGCTTGGGAGGCATCCACACTGAAGCTTTCTTT.

This clone appeared a few times. The chain links TRBV7-9 to TRBJ2-1; 7 nucleotides align to TRBD2. With V trimmed by 4 bases and J by 9 bases, 6 bases remained unmatched. The CDR3 runs to 13 residues. Germline CDR1 is SEHNR and CDR2 is FQNEAQ (reference sequence). The CDR3 DNA follows: TGTGCCAGCAGCTACATCATAGCGGGTGAGCAGTTCTTC. It codes for CASSYIIAGEQFF.

This rearrangement joins TRBV10-2 to TRBJ1-4, with a tentative D call TRBD1 (5 bases). From germline, CDR1 is WSHSY and CDR2 SAAADI. This CDR3 spans 14 amino acids. The V end was cut by 6 bases, the J end by 4 bases, with 12 bases between. The CDR3 here is CASSGTGDNEKLFF. The CDR3 bases are TGCGCCAGCAGCGGCACAGGAGATAATGAAAAACTGTTTTTT.